The 6 T cell receptor beta chains listed next were all sequenced from one sample in a study of vaccination effects on CD4 cells after COVID-19. Generated by immunoSEQ multiplex PCR, the TCRdb table keeps only in-frame clones and is missing some. The table includes around 33,000 clones, roughly 78% detected once. Antigen-specific CD4+ T cell clonotypes were called by their expansion after viral peptide-pool culture in ViraFEST. After more than 8 days in culture, the CD4+ T cells were isolated. Participants got two doses of BNT162b2 or mRNA-1273 vaccine. Their specific antigens are unknown. The specimen was CD4+ T cells from PBMCs cultured with HCoV-NL63 spike peptides, collected after COVID-19 vaccination. These receptor sequences come from a human donor who received a COVID-19 vaccine. Some clones in this sample may be carry-over from other donors' samples.

The J gene is TRBJ2-1, the V gene TRBV7-2; no firm D call. V shed 1 base and J shed 2 bases, with 9 bases lying between them. The length of the CDR3 is 15 residues. Germline V CDR1 and CDR2: SGHTA, FQGNSA. The CDR3 sequence is CASSLVPGTYNEQFF. For the CDR3, the DNA is TGTGCCAGCAGCTTAGTACCTGGGACCTACAATGAGCAGTTCTTC. Variable domain in full (rest from reference TRBV7-2 and TRBJ2-1): GAGVSQSPSNKVTEKGKDVELRCDPISGHTALYWYRQSLGQGLEFLIYFQGNSAPDKSGLPSDRFSAERTGGSVSTLTIQRTQQEDSAVYLCASSLVPGTYNEQFFGPGTRLTVL.

The rearrangement joins TRBV7-8 to TRBJ1-3, with unresolved D. CDR1 is SGHVS and CDR2 is FQNEAQ in the germline V gene. The CDR3 runs to 15 residues. Trimming shortened V by 2 bases and J by 0 bases, and 8 bases separated the two germline ends. Here the CDR3 DNA reads TGTGCCAGCAGCTTATTCATCTTCTCTGGAAACACCATATATTTT. Translating gives CASSLFIFSGNTIYF.

DNA for the CDR3: TGCAGCGCTCCCGGGGGCGCTTCCGGCTACACCTTC. Its protein is CSAPGGASGYTF. The chain is built from TRBV29-1 and TRBJ1-2, with a weak D call TRBD1 (6 bases). Germline CDR1 is SQVTM and CDR2 is ANQGSEA. This CDR3 has 12 amino acids. V lost 7 bases and J 8 bases, leaving 17 bases between the germline ends.

V and J are TRBV5-8 and TRBJ2-5; D tentatively reads TRBD1 or TRBD2 (6 bases each). Deletions cut 4 bases from V and 2 bases from J, with 18 bases between. Germline assignment: CDR1 SGHTS and CDR2 YDEGEE. This CDR3 has 16 amino acids. In DNA form, the CDR3 reads TGTGCCAGCAGCCTGAGGGGGGCGGTTGGACAAGAGACCCAGTACTTC. Protein sequence: CASSLRGAVGQETQYF.

This chain uses TRBV9 with TRBJ1-4; D not resolved. This CDR3 region has 14 residues. CDR1 and CDR2 from the germline V gene are SGDLS and YYNGEE. V lost 3 bases to trimming and J lost 0 bases, with 6 bases between them. CDR3: CASSADTTNEKLFF. DNA of the CDR3: TGTGCCAGCAGCGCCGATACAACTAATGAAAAACTGTTTTTT.

Worth noting for this clone: No DNA is shown, since the ends of the CDR3 on it are uncertain; the CDR3 is the one TCRdb lists. The chain combines TRBV6-2 or TRBV6-3 with TRBJ1-1. Both ends counted, the CDR3 spans 12 residues. CDR1 is MNHEY and CDR2 is SVGEGT in the germline V gene. CDR3 protein: CASSTSLAEAFF.